This TCR beta chain came from a study of blood T cell repertoires in COVID-19. Only a few counts were recorded for this clone. Assay: immunoSEQ multiplex PCR; the TCRdb copy retains only in-frame clones and omits some. The table includes roughly 70,000 clones, roughly 90% detected once. The CDR3 is 16 amino acids. Germline V CDR1 and CDR2: SGHDT, YYEEEE. The V segment lost 4 bases and the J segment 1 base; nucleotides outside the gene matches: 10. The receptor's source is a human donor in a cohort sampled during active COVID-19. The specimen was peripheral blood. The chain recombines TRBV5-6 with TRBJ1-2, with 7 bases identical to TRBD1. The CDR3 DNA reads TGTGCCAGCAGCCCTACCGGGACAGCTCTTAACTATGGCTACACCTTC. This gives the protein CASSPTGTALNYGYTF.